Reported below is one TCR beta chain. The antigen is undetermined. V was pared by 3 bases and J by 0 bases, with 15 bases between. There are 16 residues in the CDR3. The germline CDR1 and CDR2 sequences are LGHNA and YSLEER. TCRdb's table, derived via immunoSEQ multiplex PCR, lists solely in-frame clones and lacks some. The table shows 300,000 or so clones, with 74% occurring only once. The data originate from a study of shared clonotypes between healthy human individuals. Findings and caveats of the study: The study found roughly 5.3% of naive CD4 clonotypes shared across a few donors.

The clonotype comes from a man younger than 40 in good health. Source material: memory CD4+ T cells sorted from blood. Subset denoted: CD45RA-negative fraction. V usage is TRBV4-3 and J usage is TRBJ2-7, with TRBD2 as a possible D gene (6 bases). Here the CDR3 reads CASSQRRGTFSYEQYF. The DNA of the CDR3 is TGCGCCAGCAGCCAGAGGAGGGGCACATTCTCCTACGAGCAGTACTTC.